This T cell receptor beta chain emerged from a study of long-term antiretroviral therapy in people with HIV. Study information: The earliest samples predate the 2015 immediate-ART recommendation by about a decade.

As for this clone: Its antigen is as yet unknown.

Sequencing relied on immunoSEQ assay v3.0, run at survey level. The assay was immunoSEQ multiplex PCR, and TCRdb's table has in-frame clones only and misses some. The sample holds about 39,000 clones, about 85% seen once. Points from the study as a whole: All time points showed a repertoire dominated by clones expanded before ART.

Source: unsorted PBMCs, taken 3.1 years after starting antiretroviral therapy. The origin of this receptor is a woman between 45 and 65 years old with HIV.

The CDR3, as DNA: TGTGCCAGCAAGCAGGTGGAGGTATATAATTCACCCCTCCACTTT. Translating it yields CASKQVEVYNSPLHF. This rearrangement joins TRBV6-6 to TRBJ1-6; no clear D gene. The V gene's germline CDR1 is MNHNY and CDR2 SVGAGI (reference sequence). The CDR3 is 15 amino acids. V was cut by 7 bases and J by 4 bases, with 14 bases left in between.